A single sample gave rise to the 11 T cell receptor beta chains below, sequenced in a study of blood T cells in healthy people across ages. A second PCR, run for about 7 to 11 cycles, used a sample-barcoded 5' primer plus a J-beta primer mix. TCRdb called the 5' RACE reads again in MiXCR, with one record for every CDR3 protein. Found here are over a million distinct CDR3 sequences, 42% of them singletons; the top ten hold approximately 7.9%. Sequencing used blood. These receptors originate from a woman aged 18 to 35 in good health.

The chain uses TRBV2 and TRBJ2-1; the D call may be TRBD1 or TRBD2 (6 bases each). CDR1 and CDR2 (germline): SNHLY, FYNNEI. Trimming removed 3 bases at V and 4 bases at J, with 13 bases between. This CDR3 is 15 amino acids long. CDR3 DNA: TGTGCCAGCAGTGATACCCGGGGGCTATACAATGAGCAGTTCTTC. Translation gives CASSDTRGLYNEQFF.

This clonotype was seen a handful of times. The chain links TRBV4-1 to TRBJ2-5; TRBD1 might be the D (5 bases). Near its end, the DNA agrees better with TRBJ2-7, so the J call may be wrong. The CDR3 contains 16 residues. Germline V gene lookup returns CDR1 MGHRA and CDR2 YSYEKL. The CDR3 nucleotides read TGCGCCAGCAGCCAAGGTTCCAGGGCTGTTGCATACGAGCAGTACTTC. Its protein product is CASSQGSRAVAYEQYF.

The rearrangement links TRBV6-1 to TRBJ2-1; 8 bases map to TRBD2. This CDR3 has 13 residues. V shed 8 bases and J 5 bases; nucleotides not matched to a gene: 5. CDR1 and CDR2 (germline): MNHNS, SASEGT. CDR3 residues: CASGHSGDNEQFF. The DNA of the CDR3 is TGTGCCAGCGGCCATAGCGGGGACAATGAGCAGTTCTTC.

This rearrangement joins TRBV6-5 to TRBJ2-1, with D possibly matching TRBD1 (5 bases). This CDR3 has 14 amino acids. The germline V gene has CDR1 MNHEY and CDR2 SVGAGI. Trimming removed 2 bases at V and 2 bases at J, with 7 bases between. In nucleotides, the CDR3 is TGTGCCAGCAGTTACCCAGGGCCCTACAATGAGCAGTTCTTC. Its translation is CASSYPGPYNEQFF.

J is TRBJ1-2 and V is TRBV20-1, with TRBD1 matching over 8 bases. The length of the CDR3 is 15 residues. Germline CDR1 DFQATT, CDR2 SNEGSKA (reference sequence). Trimming at V came to 0 bases and at J to 1 base, leaving 4 bases not matched to a gene. The CDR3, as DNA: TGCAGTGCTAGAGATTGGACAGGGAATAACTATGGCTACACCTTC. Amino acid sequence: CSARDWTGNNYGYTF.

CDR3 nucleotide sequence: TGTGCCAGCAGACTGGGCCTCGGCGGAAACACCATATATTTT. Its protein is CASRLGLGGNTIYF. The V gene is TRBV6-6, the J gene TRBJ1-3; D uncertain. The V gene lost 6 bases and the J gene lost 4 bases, with 13 bases spanning the gap. The CDR3 is made up of 14 amino acids. CDR1 and CDR2 (germline): MNHNY, SVGAGI (reference sequence).

The chain joins TRBV5-4 to TRBJ2-3; D is ambiguous. The V gene's germline CDR1 is SGHNT and CDR2 YYREEE (reference sequence). The CDR3 is 14 residues long. V dropped 3 bases and J dropped 0 bases, with 8 bases sitting between them. The CDR3 protein is CASSWKGSTDTQYF. DNA of the CDR3: TGTGCCAGCAGCTGGAAGGGTAGCACAGATACGCAGTATTTT.

The chain combines TRBV27 with TRBJ2-1; 7 bases fit TRBD1. The V segment lost 6 bases and the J segment 7 bases; nucleotides outside the gene matches: 9. The germline V gene has CDR1 MNHEY and CDR2 SMNVEV (reference sequence). The CDR3 contains 14 residues. The CDR3 spells CASSTPTGSNEQFF. CDR3 coding DNA: TGTGCCAGCAGCACCCCGACAGGGTCGAATGAGCAGTTCTTC.

This clonotype was observed a handful of times. The chain recombines TRBV27 with TRBJ2-7; perhaps D is TRBD1 or TRBD2 (5 bases each). V lost 2 bases, J lost 4 bases, and 12 bases lay in between. The germline V gene encodes CDR1 MNHEY and CDR2 SMNVEV (reference sequence). The CDR3 runs to 14 residues. The chain's CDR3 is CASSLGGFGYEQYF. The CDR3 DNA reads as TGTGCCAGCAGTTTAGGGGGTTTTGGGTACGAGCAGTACTTC.

This clonotype was detected many times. This sequence joins TRBV29-1 and TRBJ2-1, with D unresolved. The germline V gene encodes CDR1 SQVTM and CDR2 ANQGSEA. This CDR3 region has 13 residues. V was trimmed by 3 bases and J by 9 bases, leaving 15 bases between them. In nucleotides, the CDR3 is TGCAGCGTTGATAGGGCGCAGGCTGGTGAGCAGTTCTTC. Its protein product is CSVDRAQAGEQFF.

This rearrangement joins TRBV10-3 to TRBJ2-7; TRBD2 agrees at 14 bases. The CDR3 covers 14 residues. Germline lookup yields CDR1 ENHRY and CDR2 SYGVKD. The V and J ends lost 6 bases and 7 bases, in that order; junction bases with no gene match: 5. In DNA, the CDR3 is TGTGCCATCAGGGGACTAGCGGGGGTAAATGAGCAGTACTTC. Translating gives CAIRGLAGVNEQYF.